This T cell receptor (beta chain) was captured in a study of shared clonotypes between healthy human individuals (dated by TCRdb to 2019 to 2021). At the level of the whole study: A couple of women and a few men aged 18 to 49 years were included in the cohort. To estimate repertoire size and how much clonotypes are shared between individuals, the study performed deep sequencing of blood TCR repertoires from 4 to 6 healthy adults. Per donor, leukapheresis produced somewhere between about 0.94 and 10 billion PBMCs. Libraries were prepared and TCR repertoires were sequenced by different laboratories using diverse techniques, in order to increase sequencing depth and limit assay-specific biases. Per donor, three plates each were used for CD4 naive and CD4 memory, two for CD8 naive, and one for CD8 memory. Here is what the overall study found, with its caveats: The genetic and exposure-history diversity represented was limited by the small number of donors. Naive subsets generally had larger estimated clonotype richness than memory subsets. Only blood was sampled, and tissue TCR repertoires likely differ from those in blood. Pairwise subsampling led to the expectation that sequencing depth would affect the degree of clonotype sharing among donors. Compared with non-shared clonotypes, clonotypes shared by all four sorted-subset donors had higher generation probabilities. Sharing across several donors was observed for 4.5% to 6.5% of naive CD4, less than 4% of naive CD8, over 2% of memory CD4, and approximately 0.41% of memory CD8 clonotypes. Even with the large sequencing depth, rarefaction of the sorted-subset datasets indicated that sequencing was incomplete.

Notes on this clone: The clone's antigen remains unknown. No clone much larger than this one lies a single base away; base qualities are absent.

Healthy HIV-negative adults with no recently reported acute infections or vaccinations were included as donors. Only Caucasian adults living in Nashville, Tennessee, USA were represented among the donors. CD4+ T cells were enriched by magnetic negative selection; naive cells were then positively selected on CD45RA, and the negative fraction formed the memory subset. After blood collection by leukapheresis, PBMCs were isolated using Ficoll-Histopaque density gradient centrifugation and then cryopreserved in the vapor phase of liquid nitrogen. Analytical flow cytometry was used to check the purity and quantity of every magnetically sorted T cell population. Each sorted fraction had its genomic DNA isolated and then quantified by UV absorbance on a Nanodrop 2000c. Using the deep immunoSEQ assay, multiplex PCR amplified TCR CDR3 regions from genomic DNA. Extracted genomic DNA from each cell subset was spread evenly across all wells of several immunoSEQ 96-well plates, with each plate serving as a replicate. For sorted subsets, approximately 190 ng of genomic DNA, equivalent to 25,000 to 35,000 T cell genomes, went into each replicate PCR. Purified libraries were quantified with a Qubit 3.0 fluorometer, sized on a Bioanalyzer 2100, and re-quantified with the KAPA Library Quantification kit. Each immunoSEQ 96-well plate was sequenced on its own single-read 150-cycle Illumina NextSeq 550 flow cell. As for the original processing: The immunoSEQ output contained only junctional sequences without quality scores, so filtering could not match that applied to full-length reads. To assign V/J genes and CDR3, sequences were annotated against IMGT germline references using PyIR, a Python wrapper for IgBLAST v1.9. Reads were removed for weak V/J assignments (E-value above 1e-6), missing CDR3, stop codons, out-of-frame junctions, or ambiguous translated residues. V3J clonotypes were defined as sequences sharing the same inferred V gene, J gene, and CDR3 amino acid sequence. To compute the percentage overlap between repertoires, the number of shared unique clonotypes was divided by the size of the smaller repertoire. RTK rarefaction, the Chao1 estimator, and Recon v2.1 estimates of unobserved clonotypes were used to assess repertoire richness. For all TCRbeta clonotypes obtained by the gDNA method from several donors, generation probabilities were computed with OLGA. The table comes from immuneACCESS by way of TCRdb, which keeps in-frame sequences with V and J called. Part of the clones is missing from these tables; in studies checked, under half for an unresolved V gene and the rest for unknown reasons. V, J and clone size reflect that table, while D and trimming were determined from the DNA. For this sample there are 640,000 or so clones; approximately 79% appear just once. Together, the top ten hold around 2% of the sample.

This receptor was taken from a young woman in good health. Input material: memory CD4+ T cells sorted from blood. In the paper's terms, the cell subset or site label means: CD45RA-negative fraction.

The CDR3 region reads CASSPGRGANVLTF. In nucleotides, the sequence is TGTGCCAGCAGCCCGGGGAGGGGGGCCAACGTCCTGACTTTC. Here the chain combines TRBV11-3 and TRBJ2-6; the D region possibly corresponds to TRBD2 (6 bases align). From its cysteine to its phenylalanine, the CDR3 spans 14 amino acids. Here the CDR3 DNA is all that survives: 42 bases in frame from base 1. Looking up the germline V gene yields CDR1 SGHNT and CDR2 YENEEA. V is shortened by 5 bases, J by 4 bases, and the region joining them spans 9 bases.